Presented here are 26 T cell receptor beta chains from one specimen sequenced in a study of T-cell reconstitution after alpha-beta-depleted transplantation in children. During its preparation, the TCRbeta library received unique molecular identifiers. MiXCR, applied by TCRdb to the PCR reads, yields one record per CDR3 protein. The data show 95,000 to 120,000 distinct CDR3 sequences, with 6.4% seen just once and roughly 25% held by the top ten. The specimen was PBMCs, mostly from graft donor cells, collected 360 days after TCRalphabeta/CD19-depleted stem cell transplant. Every receptor here comes from a male patient aged 2 to 9 who had a stem cell transplant for acute lymphoblastic leukemia, so the T cells may come from the graft donor.

In its sample, this clonotype was seen many times. V is TRBV5-5 and J is TRBJ2-7; D not certain. This CDR3 comprises 13 residues. Germline V gene lookup returns CDR1 SGHKS and CDR2 YYEKEE (reference sequence). Trimming took 5 bases from V and 2 from J, leaving 11 bases between them. The CDR3 coding sequence is TGTGCCAGCAGTGGGTCAGCACCCTACGAGCAGTACTTC. This sequence encodes CASSGSAPYEQYF.

This clonotype was seen repeatedly, ten times or more. V and J are TRBV5-6 and TRBJ2-1; D unresolved. From germline, CDR1 is SGHDT and CDR2 YYEEEE. Trimming shortened V by 2 bases and J by 0 bases, and 12 bases separated the two germline ends. CDR3 length: 16 residues. The CDR3 sequence is CASSFRTLSSYNEQFF. The CDR3 nucleotides read TGTGCCAGCAGCTTTCGGACGCTGAGCTCCTACAATGAGCAGTTCTTC. Full variable domain (outside the CDR3, taken from reference TRBV5-6 and TRBJ2-1): DAGVTQSPTHLIKTRGQQVTLRCSPKSGHDTVSWYQQALGQGPQFIFQYYEEEERQRGNFPDRFSGHQFPNYSSELNVNALLLGDSALYLCASSFRTLSSYNEQFFGPGTRLTVL.

This clonotype showed up many times. The gene calls are TRBV29-1 and TRBJ1-1; no firm D call. V shed 5 bases and J shed 6 bases, with 13 bases lying between them. The CDR3 extends over 12 amino acids. The germline gives CDR1 SQVTM, CDR2 ANQGSEA. This chain's CDR3 is CSVRASDPEAFF. The DNA of the CDR3 is TGCAGCGTTCGAGCCTCGGACCCTGAAGCTTTCTTT.

The sample holds many counts of this clonotype. This chain uses TRBV20-1 with TRBJ2-1, with D perhaps matching TRBD2 (7 bases). CDR1 is DFQATT and CDR2 is SNEGSKA in the germline V gene (reference sequence). This CDR3 region has 15 residues. V was clipped by 4 bases and J by 10 bases, with 23 bases between them. DNA of the CDR3: TGCAGTGCTACTGGGGGGGGGCCCCATACAATGGAGCAGTTCTTC. Translated, it gives CSATGGGPHTMEQFF.

V usage is TRBV29-1 and J usage is TRBJ2-7, with a possible D match to TRBD2 (6 bases). This CDR3 has 10 amino acids. Trimming left V 6 bases short and J 5 bases short, with 8 bases between. CDR1 is SQVTM and CDR2 is ANQGSEA in the germline V gene. The CDR3 DNA sequence: TGCAGCGTGACGGGGGACGAGCAGTACTTC. Translation gives CSVTGDEQYF.

This clonotype was recorded many times. The V gene is TRBV4-3, the J gene TRBJ2-7; 8 bases agree with TRBD1. With 4 bases clipped from V and 5 bases from J, the junction kept 7 bases outside the gene matches. CDR1 and CDR2 from the germline V gene are LGHNA and YSLEER. The CDR3 is 14 amino acids. The CDR3 loop reads CASSRTGFPDEQYF. CDR3 sequence (DNA): TGCGCCAGCAGCCGGACAGGGTTCCCCGACGAGCAGTACTTC.

V and J are TRBV28 and TRBJ2-5; the D is unclear. CDR3 length: 17 residues. Germline assignment: CDR1 MDHEN and CDR2 SYDVKM. Trimming removed 4 bases at V and 1 base at J, with 19 bases between. CDR3 in amino acids: CASSSLLVGIPQETQYF. Here the CDR3 DNA reads TGTGCCAGCAGTTCCCTGCTAGTGGGGATTCCCCAAGAGACCCAGTACTTC.

This clonotype has a count of ten or more. The chain employs TRBV4-3 and TRBJ2-3; 10 nucleotides match TRBD2. The length of the CDR3 is 20 residues. Trimming removed 0 bases from V and 4 bases from J; junction bases left unmatched: 16. From germline, CDR1 is LGHNA and CDR2 YSLEER. CDR3 in amino acids: CASSQDRGAGGPGFADTQYF. CDR3 nucleotide sequence: TGCGCCAGCAGCCAAGATCGGGGAGCGGGGGGGCCGGGTTTCGCAGATACGCAGTATTTT.

The chain links TRBV2 to TRBJ1-1, with no clear D. This CDR3 contains 16 residues. Germline V gene lookup returns CDR1 SNHLY and CDR2 FYNNEI. V was cut by 1 base and J by 6 bases, with 18 bases left in between. The CDR3 loop is CASSEESDLWTPEAFF. The CDR3 DNA sequence: TGTGCCAGCAGTGAAGAGTCGGATCTCTGGACGCCTGAAGCTTTCTTT.

In nucleotides, the CDR3 is TGTGCCAGCAGCCTAGATGGCGCGGGTGCCAATTCACCCCTCCACTTT. It is translated as CASSLDGAGANSPLHF. The chain couples TRBV9 to TRBJ1-6; D ambiguous. In germline, CDR1 is SGDLS, CDR2 YYNGEE. This CDR3 contains 16 residues. Trimming removed 4 bases from V and 7 bases from J, with 18 bases in between. The whole variable domain, remainder taken from reference TRBV9 and TRBJ1-6, is DSGVTQTPKHLITATGQRVTLRCSPRSGDLSVYWYQQSLDQGLQFLIQYYNGEERAKGNILERFSAQQFPDLHSELNLSSLELGDSALYFCASSLDGAGANSPLHFGNGTRLTVT.

The chain recombines TRBV6-1 with TRBJ2-5, with no clear D. The CDR3 is 12 amino acids. The germline V gene has CDR1 MNHNS and CDR2 SASEGT. Trimming took off 7 bases at V and 0 bases at J, with 6 bases between the two ends. The CDR3 DNA is TGTGCCAGCACCCCGTACCAAGAGACCCAGTACTTC. This translates into CASTPYQETQYF.

This clonotype showed up just a few times. The rearrangement uses TRBV7-9 and TRBJ2-7; 8 bases map to TRBD1. The ends lost 3 bases at V and 5 bases at J; junction bases unmatched: 6. This CDR3 has 14 amino acids. The V gene's germline CDR1 is SEHNR and CDR2 FQNEAQ (reference sequence). The CDR3 coding sequence is TGTGCCAGCAGCTTTAGGGACAGGCGGAACGAGCAGTACTTC. Protein sequence: CASSFRDRRNEQYF.

As to this clonotype: Possible read error: a much larger clone is one base away. The chain uses TRBV5-5 and TRBJ1-2; the D gene is possibly TRBD1 (6 bases). Germline lookup yields CDR1 SGHKS and CDR2 YYEKEE (reference sequence). This CDR3 comprises 15 residues. CDR3 sequence reads: CASSLAPGVNYGYIF. The CDR3 nucleotides read TGTGCCAGCAGCTTGGCCCCAGGGGTTAACTATGGCTACATCTTC.

This clonotype has at least ten counts. The CDR3 region is CSARDRASGRAYEQYF. DNA of the CDR3: TGCAGTGCTAGAGATCGGGCTAGCGGGAGGGCCTACGAGCAGTACTTC. V gene TRBV20-1 combines with J gene TRBJ2-7; 12 nucleotides line up with TRBD2. Germline V gene sequence: CDR1 DFQATT, CDR2 SNEGSKA (reference sequence). This CDR3 has 16 residues. With V trimmed by 0 bases and J by 2 bases, 5 bases remained unmatched.

This clonotype was picked up a small number of times. This chain joins TRBV6-4 and TRBJ2-1, with D perhaps matching TRBD1 (5 bases). Trimming left V 9 bases short and J 0 bases short, with 21 bases between. The length of the CDR3 is 17 residues. Germline V lookup: CDR1 MRHNA, CDR2 SNTAGT. The DNA of the CDR3 is TGTGCCAGGCCCGATGTGGGGCCCTCGAGCTCCTACAATGAGCAGTTCTTC. It codes for CARPDVGPSSSYNEQFF.

This clonotype was found many times. This chain links TRBV12-3 or TRBV12-4 with TRBJ2-7, with 7 bases identical to TRBD2. V was clipped by 2 bases and J by 2 bases; unmatched bases: 6. This CDR3 is built from 15 residues. The DNA of the CDR3 is TGTGCCAGCAGTTTAAAGGCGGGAGTCACCTACGAGCAGTACTTC. This gives the protein CASSLKAGVTYEQYF.

This clonotype was observed a handful of times. This chain joins TRBV9 and TRBJ1-4, with D possibly being TRBD1 (6 bases). Germline-derived CDR1 and CDR2 are SGDLS and YYNGEE. V was pared by 0 bases and J by 8 bases, with 20 bases between. The CDR3 spans 17 residues. The CDR3: CASSVEGGQGPGEKLFF. CDR3 in DNA: TGTGCCAGCAGCGTAGAGGGGGGCCAAGGGCCAGGAGAAAAACTGTTTTTT.

The chain carries TRBV7-8 and TRBJ2-3, with TRBD2 matching over 16 bases. The CDR3 runs to 17 residues. CDR1 and CDR2 from the germline V gene are SGHVS and FQNEAQ. V shed 5 bases, J shed 4 bases, and the junction held 6 bases outside the gene matches. DNA for the CDR3: TGTGCCAGCAGCCCGGGACTAGCGGGGGGGATATCAGATACGCAGTATTTT. This gives the protein CASSPGLAGGISDTQYF.

This clonotype was counted a few times. The chain is built from TRBV25-1 and TRBJ2-5; D may be TRBD1 or TRBD2 (6 bases each). The CDR3 contains 14 residues. Deletions cut 8 bases from V and 5 bases from J, with 18 bases between. Germline values: CDR1 MGHDK, CDR2 SYGVNS. CDR3 nucleotide sequence: TGTGCCAGCTCCTCCTCCGGGGGCTGGGAGACCCAGTACTTC. It specifies CASSSSGGWETQYF. The entire variable domain, with the rest obtained from reference TRBV25-1 and TRBJ2-5, is as follows: EADIYQTPRYLVIGTGKKITLECSQTMGHDKMYWYQQDPGMELHLIHYSYGVNSTEKGDLSSESTVSRIRTEHFPLTLESARPSHTSQYLCASSSSGGWETQYFGPGTRLLVL.

This clonotype was seen ten or more times. J is TRBJ2-2 and V is TRBV4-3; 11 bases are shared with TRBD2. CDR1 is LGHNA, CDR2 YSLEER, per germline. This CDR3 region has 19 residues. The ends lost 0 bases at V and 3 bases at J; junction bases unmatched: 9. The CDR3 spells CASSQDLAGGPYHTGELFF. CDR3 DNA sequence: TGCGCCAGCAGCCAAGATTTAGCGGGGGGGCCATATCACACCGGGGAGCTGTTTTTT.

The table lists this clonotype with a few counts. The V and J genes are TRBV6-5 and TRBJ2-1; tentatively, D is TRBD1 (6 bases). The CDR3 covers 15 residues. Trimming cost V 0 bases and J 7 bases, with 13 bases left between them. Per the germline V gene, CDR1 is MNHEY and CDR2 is SVGAGI. The CDR3 DNA sequence: TGTGCCAGCAGTTACTCCCGGACAGAAACAAATGAGCAGTTCTTC. Translation: CASSYSRTETNEQFF.

The chain links TRBV7-8 to TRBJ2-7, with 7 bases identical to TRBD1. The germline CDR1 and CDR2 sequences are SGHVS and FQNEAQ. This CDR3 comprises 15 residues. V gave up 1 base and J gave up 2 bases; unmatched junction bases: 5. The CDR3: CASSLGLGTAYEQYF. DNA for the CDR3: TGTGCCAGCAGCTTAGGCCTCGGGACAGCCTACGAGCAGTACTTC.

This clonotype was seen repeatedly, ten times or more. The chain uses TRBV20-1 and TRBJ2-7, with D perhaps assigned TRBD1 or TRBD2 (5 bases each). CDR1 DFQATT and CDR2 SNEGSKA come from the germline V gene (reference sequence). With 7 bases removed from V and 2 bases from J, the gap between germline ends came to 15 bases. This CDR3 spans 13 amino acids. The CDR3 is CSGWGRETYEQYF. The CDR3 DNA sequence: TGCAGTGGCTGGGGCCGGGAAACCTACGAGCAGTACTTC.

This clonotype was found many times. The rearrangement joins TRBV4-3 to TRBJ2-5, with 11 bases aligning to TRBD1. CDR3 length: 14 amino acids. Germline values: CDR1 LGHNA, CDR2 YSLEER. Trimming took 5 bases from V and 6 from J; bases not matched to a gene: 5. The DNA for the CDR3 is TGCGCCAGCAGCTGGACAGGGGGCGAGAAGACCCAGTACTTC. It encodes CASSWTGGEKTQYF.

Many counts were recorded for this clonotype. The V gene is TRBV5-6, the J gene TRBJ1-1; TRBD1 aligns across 10 bases. Unmatched junction bases numbered 6, after V lost 4 bases and J lost 0 bases. The CDR3 is made up of 16 amino acids. CDR1 is SGHDT, CDR2 YYEEEE, per germline. The CDR3 sequence: CASSQTGGPMNTEAFF. The CDR3 coding sequence is TGTGCCAGCAGCCAGACAGGGGGCCCCATGAACACTGAAGCTTTCTTT.

The chain recombines TRBV7-8 with TRBJ2-1; 15 nucleotides align to TRBD2. The CDR3 covers 15 residues. Trimming cost V 6 bases and J 8 bases; bases outside gene matches: 5. The V gene's germline CDR1 is SGHVS and CDR2 FQNEAQ. The chain's CDR3 is CASSRTSGGADEQFF. The CDR3 DNA reads TGTGCCAGCAGTAGGACTAGCGGGGGGGCCGATGAGCAGTTCTTC.